This TCR beta chain was documented in a study of cytomegalovirus exposure and HLA in healthy donors (dated by TCRdb to about 2017). A note on the overall study: According to a later analysis, one platform produced both the 100 to 150 validation repertoires and the 620 or so repertoires of the first cohort. The study was designed to test whether signatures of past pathogen exposure could be identified by cataloging public T cell receptors. Along with the roughly 670-subject first cohort, a separate validation cohort of approximately 110 different subjects was used. The study combined high-throughput TCR immunosequencing, statistical association of individual TCRs with disease status, and machine learning to predict cytomegalovirus infection status. Results and caveats for the whole study, not just this receptor: Across donors, most TCR sequences were observed very rarely, whereas some public TCRs were present in many individuals. All 120 or so repertoires were used to score co-occurrence in the validation cohort in a later analysis, because that analysis had no HLA typing for the cohort. The classifier was reported to diagnose cytomegalovirus status with high specificity and sensitivity in both the original cohort and the validation cohort. Of the cluster scores, 90% to 95% were above 0 in a later analysis, which found that TCRs clustered in the first cohort also tended to co-occur in the 90 to 150 validation repertoires. In vitro tests confirmed that a few of the cytomegalovirus-associated TCR beta chains recognize cytomegalovirus antigens. The authors suggested that the approach could potentially be extended to other disease states and immunological phenotypes. A total of around 150 TCR beta chains were listed by the study as associated with cytomegalovirus.

Donors formed part of the validation cohort, which comprised 120 or so subjects and was distinct from the first cohort of 666 subjects. A remark on this clone: It lacks a known antigen. No much larger clone exists at a distance of one base, and base qualities are not known.

V has 3 bases trimmed and J has 0 bases trimmed; junction bases matching no gene number 5. CDR1 and CDR2 (SGHDN, FVKESK) derive from the germline V gene. The CDR3 numbers 16 residues from cysteine through phenylalanine. The kept DNA is CDR3 alone, 48 bases in frame from the first base. Libraries were prepared through the immunoSEQ multiplex PCR assay. In the original analysis: A statistical classification framework was built for diagnosing cytomegalovirus status from the catalog of TCR beta chain sequences. TCRdb carries this immuneACCESS record with in-frame sequences only. Its versions omit some clonotypes, under half of them owing to an unresolved V gene in the studies checked, with the rest unexplained. From that table come the V and J calls and clone size; the DNA was used to work out D and trimming. Counted in this sample were roughly 58,000 clones; approximately 90% of them appeared once. In total, the top ten clones hold roughly 3% of the sample.

The sample consisted of PBMCs. The chain joins TRBV14 to TRBJ2-3, with 8 junctional bases fitting TRBD2. The sequence came from a young man in good health and CMV-seronegative. The nucleotide sequence reads as follows: TGTGCCAGCAGCCACCTAACTAGCGGTAGCACAGATACGCAGTATTTT. Its translation is CASSHLTSGSTDTQYF.